This TCR beta chain was obtained from a study of long-term antiretroviral therapy in people with HIV. The samples comprised roughly 1-10 million cryopreserved PBMC ahead of DNA extraction. Version v3.0 of the immunoSEQ assay was performed at survey level. Measured with immunoSEQ multiplex PCR; TCRdb has only the in-frame clones, and not every one. The sample yields 15,000 to 20,000 clones, 80% to 85% seen once. The CDR3 runs to 11 residues. With 2 bases removed from V and 7 bases from J, the gap between germline ends came to 6 bases. The germline gives CDR1 MNHEY, CDR2 SVGAGI. The sequencing here drew on unsorted PBMCs, taken 0.3 years before starting antiretroviral therapy. This receptor was identified in a man in his fifties or sixties with HIV. V is TRBV6-5 and J is TRBJ2-7; tentative D call: TRBD1 (5 bases). CDR3 in DNA: TGTGCCAGCAGTTACGACAGTGAGCAGTACTTC. Translated: CASSYDSEQYF.